This TCR beta chain was observed in a study of cytomegalovirus exposure and HLA in healthy donors. This clone has just a few counts. The V segment lost 0 bases and the J segment 8 bases; nucleotides outside the gene matches: 6. There are 16 residues in the CDR3. Looked up from germline, CDR1 is MRHNA and CDR2 is SNTAGT. 60 Vbeta and 13 Jbeta primers were used in PCR. The data were produced by immunoSEQ multiplex PCR, yet TCRdb's version contains in-frame clones alone and is incomplete. The sample shows about 31,000 clones, 65% to 75% of them seen only once. The origin of this receptor is a man aged 35-49 years in good health and CMV-seropositive. The specimen was PBMCs. This chain links TRBV6-4 with TRBJ2-1; 11 bases map to TRBD2. The CDR3 DNA reads as TGTGCCAGCAGTGACTCAGTAGCGGGGGGGCCGGATGAGCAGTTCTTC. This codes for CASSDSVAGGPDEQFF.